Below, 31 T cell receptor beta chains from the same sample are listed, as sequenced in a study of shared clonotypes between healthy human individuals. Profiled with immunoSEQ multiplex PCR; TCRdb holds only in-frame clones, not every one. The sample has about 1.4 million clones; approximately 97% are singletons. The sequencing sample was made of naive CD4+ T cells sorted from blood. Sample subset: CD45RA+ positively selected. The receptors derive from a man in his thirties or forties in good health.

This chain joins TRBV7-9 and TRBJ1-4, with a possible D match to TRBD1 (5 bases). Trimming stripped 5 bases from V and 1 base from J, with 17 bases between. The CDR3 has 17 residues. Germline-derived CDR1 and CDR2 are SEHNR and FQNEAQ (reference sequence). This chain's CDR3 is CASSPRPGPLTNEKLFF. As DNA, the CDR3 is TGTGCCAGCAGCCCCCGGCCAGGGCCGCTAACTAATGAAAAACTGTTTTTT.

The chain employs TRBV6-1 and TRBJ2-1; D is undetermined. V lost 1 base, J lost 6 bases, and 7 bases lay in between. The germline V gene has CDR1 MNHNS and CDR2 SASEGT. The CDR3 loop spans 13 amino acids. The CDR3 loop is CASSEGSLNEQFF. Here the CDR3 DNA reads TGTGCCAGCAGTGAAGGGTCCCTCAATGAGCAGTTCTTC.

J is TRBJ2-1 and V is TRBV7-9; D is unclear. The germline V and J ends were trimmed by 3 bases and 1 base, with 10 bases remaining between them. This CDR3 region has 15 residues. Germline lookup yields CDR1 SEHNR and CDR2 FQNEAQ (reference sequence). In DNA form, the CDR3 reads TGTGCCAGCAGCTTCCCTCTTGGGTCCTACAATGAGCAGTTCTTC. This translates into CASSFPLGSYNEQFF.

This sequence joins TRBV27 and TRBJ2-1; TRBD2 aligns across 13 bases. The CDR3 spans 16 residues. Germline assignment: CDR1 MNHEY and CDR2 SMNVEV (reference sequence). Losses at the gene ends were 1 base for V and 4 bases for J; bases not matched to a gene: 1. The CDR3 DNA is TGTGCCAGCAGTTTATGGACTAGCGGGGGATACAATGAGCAGTTCTTC. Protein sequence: CASSLWTSGGYNEQFF.

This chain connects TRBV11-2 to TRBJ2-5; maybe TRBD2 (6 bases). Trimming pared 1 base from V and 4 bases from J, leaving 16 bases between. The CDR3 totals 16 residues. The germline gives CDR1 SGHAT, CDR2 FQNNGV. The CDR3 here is CASSLGGGGTGETQYF. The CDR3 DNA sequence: TGTGCCAGCAGCTTAGGGGGCGGAGGGACGGGAGAGACCCAGTACTTC.

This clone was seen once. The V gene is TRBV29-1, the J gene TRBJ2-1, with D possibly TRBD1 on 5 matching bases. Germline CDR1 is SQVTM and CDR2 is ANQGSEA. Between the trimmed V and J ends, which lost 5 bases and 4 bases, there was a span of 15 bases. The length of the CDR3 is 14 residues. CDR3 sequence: CSVQGSAEYNEQFF. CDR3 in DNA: TGCAGCGTTCAGGGTTCTGCCGAATACAATGAGCAGTTCTTC.

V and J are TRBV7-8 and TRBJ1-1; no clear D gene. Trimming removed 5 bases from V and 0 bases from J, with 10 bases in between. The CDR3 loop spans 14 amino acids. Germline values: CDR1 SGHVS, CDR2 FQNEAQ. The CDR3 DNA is TGTGCCAGCAGCCCCTTGAACTTGAACACTGAAGCTTTCTTT. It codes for CASSPLNLNTEAFF.

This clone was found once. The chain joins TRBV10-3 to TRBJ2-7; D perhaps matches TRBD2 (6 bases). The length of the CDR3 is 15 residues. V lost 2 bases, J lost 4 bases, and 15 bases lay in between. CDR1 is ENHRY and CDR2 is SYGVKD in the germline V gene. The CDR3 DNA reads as TGTGCCATCAGTGAGACTCGCGGGAAGTTTTACGAGCAGTACTTC. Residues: CAISETRGKFYEQYF.

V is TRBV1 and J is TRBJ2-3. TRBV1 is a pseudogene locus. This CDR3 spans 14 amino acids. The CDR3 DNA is TGCACCAGCCCCTTCCAATGTCGCACAGATACGCAGTATTTT. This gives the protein CTSPFQCRTDTQYF.

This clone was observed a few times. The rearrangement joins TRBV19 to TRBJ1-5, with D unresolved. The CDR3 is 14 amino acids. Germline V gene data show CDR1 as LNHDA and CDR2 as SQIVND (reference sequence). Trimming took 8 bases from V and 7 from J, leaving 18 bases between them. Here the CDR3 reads CASARATAGQPQHF. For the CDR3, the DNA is TGTGCCAGTGCCCGGGCCACGGCGGGACAGCCCCAGCATTTT.

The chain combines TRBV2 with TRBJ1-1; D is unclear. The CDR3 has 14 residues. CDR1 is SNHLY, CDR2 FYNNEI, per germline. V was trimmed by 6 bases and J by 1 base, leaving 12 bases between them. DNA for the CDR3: TGTGCCAGCAGACAGAACAGAGAGAACACTGAAGCTTTCTTT. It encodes CASRQNRENTEAFF. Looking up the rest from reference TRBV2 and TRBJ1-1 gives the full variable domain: EPEVTQTPSHQVTQMGQEVILRCVPISNHLYFYWYRQILGQKVEFLVSFYNNEISEKSEIFDDQFSVERPDGSNFTLKIRSTKLEDSAMYFCASRQNRENTEAFFGQGTRLTVV.

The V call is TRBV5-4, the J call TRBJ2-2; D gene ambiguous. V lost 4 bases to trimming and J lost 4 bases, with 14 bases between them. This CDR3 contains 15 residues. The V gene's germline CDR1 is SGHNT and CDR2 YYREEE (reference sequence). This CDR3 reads CASSPQGRSTGELFF. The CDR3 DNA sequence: TGTGCCAGCAGCCCGCAAGGGCGTTCCACCGGGGAGCTGTTTTTT.

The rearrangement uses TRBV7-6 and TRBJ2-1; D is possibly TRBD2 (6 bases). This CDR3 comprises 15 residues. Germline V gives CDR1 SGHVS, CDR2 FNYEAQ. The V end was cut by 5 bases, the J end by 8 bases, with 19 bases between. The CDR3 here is CASSLRERAFDEQFF. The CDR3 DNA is TGTGCCAGCAGCCTTCGGGAGAGGGCTTTCGATGAGCAGTTCTTC.

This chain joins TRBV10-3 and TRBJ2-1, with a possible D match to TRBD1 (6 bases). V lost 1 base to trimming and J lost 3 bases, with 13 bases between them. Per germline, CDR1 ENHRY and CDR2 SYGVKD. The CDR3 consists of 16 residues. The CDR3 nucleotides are TGTGCCATCAGTGAGTTCTCGGGACAAGGCTACAATGAGCAGTTCTTC. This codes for CAISEFSGQGYNEQFF.

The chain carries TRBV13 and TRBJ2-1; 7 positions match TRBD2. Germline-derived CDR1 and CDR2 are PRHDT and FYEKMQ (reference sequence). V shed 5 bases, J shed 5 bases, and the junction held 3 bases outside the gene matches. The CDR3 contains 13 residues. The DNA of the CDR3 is TGTGCCAGCAGCCCCGGACTAGACAATGAGCAGTTCTTC. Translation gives CASSPGLDNEQFF. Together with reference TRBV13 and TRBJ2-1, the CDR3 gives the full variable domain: AAGVIQSPRHLIKEKRETATLKCYPIPRHDTVYWYQQGPGQDPQFLISFYEKMQSDKGSIPDRFSAQQFSDYHSELNMSSLELGDSALYFCASSPGLDNEQFFGPGTRLTVL.

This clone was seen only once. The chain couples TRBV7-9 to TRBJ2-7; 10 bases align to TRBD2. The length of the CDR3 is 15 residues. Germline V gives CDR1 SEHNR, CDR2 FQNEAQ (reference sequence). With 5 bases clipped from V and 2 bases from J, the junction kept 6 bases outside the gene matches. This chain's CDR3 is CASSPGLAPTYEQYF. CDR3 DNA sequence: TGTGCCAGCAGCCCGGGACTAGCGCCGACCTACGAGCAGTACTTC.

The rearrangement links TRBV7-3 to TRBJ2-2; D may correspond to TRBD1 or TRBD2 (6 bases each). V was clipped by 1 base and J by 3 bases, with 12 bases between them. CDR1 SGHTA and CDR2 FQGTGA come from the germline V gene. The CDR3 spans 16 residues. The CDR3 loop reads CASSLIRGGDTGELFF. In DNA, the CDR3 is TGTGCCAGCAGCTTAATCAGGGGAGGAGACACCGGGGAGCTGTTTTTT.

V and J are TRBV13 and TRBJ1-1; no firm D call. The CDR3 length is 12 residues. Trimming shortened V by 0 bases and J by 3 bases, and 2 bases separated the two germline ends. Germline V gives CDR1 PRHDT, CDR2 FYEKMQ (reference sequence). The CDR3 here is CASSLGYTEAFF. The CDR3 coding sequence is TGTGCCAGCAGCTTAGGGTACACTGAAGCTTTCTTT.

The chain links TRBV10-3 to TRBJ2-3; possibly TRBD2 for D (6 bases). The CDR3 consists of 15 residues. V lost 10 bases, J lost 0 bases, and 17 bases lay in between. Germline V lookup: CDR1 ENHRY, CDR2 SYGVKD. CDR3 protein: CASTGGGASTDTQYF. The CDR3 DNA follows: TGTGCCAGCACCGGTGGCGGGGCTAGCACAGATACGCAGTATTTT.

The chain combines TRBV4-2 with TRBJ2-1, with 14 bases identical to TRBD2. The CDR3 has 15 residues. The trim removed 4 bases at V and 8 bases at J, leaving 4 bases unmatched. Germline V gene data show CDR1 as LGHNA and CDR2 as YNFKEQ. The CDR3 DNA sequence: TGTGCCAGCAGCCCTGGGACTAGCGGGAGCGATGAGCAGTTCTTC. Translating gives CASSPGTSGSDEQFF.

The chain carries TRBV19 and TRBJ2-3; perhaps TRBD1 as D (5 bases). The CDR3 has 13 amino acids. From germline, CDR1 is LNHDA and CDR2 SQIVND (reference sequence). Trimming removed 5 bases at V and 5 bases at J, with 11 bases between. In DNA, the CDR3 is TGTGCCAGTAGTTGGGGCTCTGTAGATACGCAGTATTTT. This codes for CASSWGSVDTQYF.

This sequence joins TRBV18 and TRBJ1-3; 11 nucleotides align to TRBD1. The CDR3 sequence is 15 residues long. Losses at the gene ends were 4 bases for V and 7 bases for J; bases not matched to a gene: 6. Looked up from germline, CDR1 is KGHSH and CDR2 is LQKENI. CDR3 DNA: TGTGCCAGCTCACTGGACAGGGGGCGCGAGAACACCATATATTTT. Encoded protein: CASSLDRGRENTIYF.

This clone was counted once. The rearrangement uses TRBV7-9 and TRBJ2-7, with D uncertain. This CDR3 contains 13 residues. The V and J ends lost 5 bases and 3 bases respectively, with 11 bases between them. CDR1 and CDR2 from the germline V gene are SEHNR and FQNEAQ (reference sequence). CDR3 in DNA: TGTGCCAGCAGCCCCCAGCGACTCTACGAGCAGTACTTC. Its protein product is CASSPQRLYEQYF.

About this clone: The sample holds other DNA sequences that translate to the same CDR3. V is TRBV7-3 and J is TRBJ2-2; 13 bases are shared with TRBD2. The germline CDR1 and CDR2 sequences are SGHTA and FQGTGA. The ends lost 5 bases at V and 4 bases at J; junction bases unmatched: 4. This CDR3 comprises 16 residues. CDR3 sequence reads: CASSLRLAGGTGELFF. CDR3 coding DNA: TGTGCCAGCAGCCTAAGACTAGCGGGAGGCACCGGGGAGCTGTTTTTT.

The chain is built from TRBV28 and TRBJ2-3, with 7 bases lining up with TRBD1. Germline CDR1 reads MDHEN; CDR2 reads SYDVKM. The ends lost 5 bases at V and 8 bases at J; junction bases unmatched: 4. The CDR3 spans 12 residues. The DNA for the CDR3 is TGTGCCAGCAGTCTAAGACAGGGTACGCAGTATTTT. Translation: CASSLRQGTQYF.

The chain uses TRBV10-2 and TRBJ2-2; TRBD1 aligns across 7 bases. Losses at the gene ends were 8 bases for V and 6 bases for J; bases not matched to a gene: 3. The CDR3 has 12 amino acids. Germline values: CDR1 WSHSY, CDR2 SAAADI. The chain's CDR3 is CASRQGPGELFF. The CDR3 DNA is TGCGCCAGCCGACAGGGCCCCGGGGAGCTGTTTTTT.

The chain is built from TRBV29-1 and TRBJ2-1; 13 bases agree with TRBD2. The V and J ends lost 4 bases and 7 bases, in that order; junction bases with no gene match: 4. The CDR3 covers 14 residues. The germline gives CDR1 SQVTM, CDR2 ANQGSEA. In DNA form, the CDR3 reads TGCAGCGTTGGGGGGACTAGCGGGGTAAATGAGCAGTTCTTC. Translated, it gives CSVGGTSGVNEQFF.

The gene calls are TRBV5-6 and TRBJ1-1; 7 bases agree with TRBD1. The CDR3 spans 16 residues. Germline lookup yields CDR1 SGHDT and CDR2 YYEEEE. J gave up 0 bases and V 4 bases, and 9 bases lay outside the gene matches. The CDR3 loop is CASSQTGTVMNTEAFF. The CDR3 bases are TGTGCCAGCAGCCAGACCGGGACAGTAATGAACACTGAAGCTTTCTTT.

CDR3 protein: CASSAVGPRSEKLFF. Here the CDR3 DNA reads TGTGCCAGCAGCGCGGTAGGACCGAGGAGTGAAAAACTGTTTTTT. The chain uses TRBV7-9 and TRBJ1-4; no clear D. The CDR3 sequence is 15 residues long. Germline V gives CDR1 SEHNR, CDR2 FQNEAQ (reference sequence). V gave up 5 bases and J gave up 7 bases, with 17 bases separating them.

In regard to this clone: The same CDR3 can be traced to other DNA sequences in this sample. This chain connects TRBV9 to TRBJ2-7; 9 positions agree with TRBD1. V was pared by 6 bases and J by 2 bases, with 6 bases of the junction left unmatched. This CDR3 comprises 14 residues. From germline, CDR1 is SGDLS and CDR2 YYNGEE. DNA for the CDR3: TGTGCCAGCACCCCGGGACAGGGAACCTACGAGCAGTACTTC. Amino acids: CASTPGQGTYEQYF.

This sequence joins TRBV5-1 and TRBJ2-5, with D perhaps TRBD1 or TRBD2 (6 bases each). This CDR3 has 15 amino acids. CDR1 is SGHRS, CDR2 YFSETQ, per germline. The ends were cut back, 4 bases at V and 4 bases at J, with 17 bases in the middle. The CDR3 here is CASSVQGGTGETQYF. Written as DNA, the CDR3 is TGCGCCAGCAGCGTACAGGGAGGTACTGGAGAGACCCAGTACTTC. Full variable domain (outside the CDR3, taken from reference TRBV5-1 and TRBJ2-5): KAGVTQTPRYLIKTRGQQVTLSCSPISGHRSVSWYQQTPGQGLQFLFEYFSETQRNKGNFPGRFSGRQFSNSRSEMNVSTLELGDSALYLCASSVQGGTGETQYFGPGTRLLVL.